The sequence of this T cell receptor beta chain was determined in a study of siplizumab effects on memory and regulatory T cells. Notes on the study in general: Naive T cells seemed more diverse than memory cells and seemed major alloresponse contributors. Unstimulated subsets contained matches for only a minor fraction of alloreactive clones.

This CDR3 has 14 residues. CDR1 is MNHEY and CDR2 is SMNVEV in the germline V gene (reference sequence). V shed 2 bases and J 9 bases; nucleotides not matched to a gene: 10. Only one count was recorded for this clone. Antigen specificity is unknown. In each sample, some 10^5 TCR templates were assayed. Sequencing was performed with immunoSEQ multiplex PCR; in TCRdb, only in-frame clones are kept and a portion is missing. The table shows more than 95,000 clones, with over 90% occurring only once. The V call is TRBV27, the J call TRBJ2-7; 7 positions match TRBD1. Sequencing was done on a sample of Tregs sorted from blood. This receptor was obtained from a human donor in good health. This CDR3 reads CASSLSRGSFGQYF. DNA for the CDR3: TGTGCCAGCAGTTTAAGCAGGGGGAGCTTCGGGCAGTACTTC.